The 10 T cell receptor beta chains listed next were all sequenced from one sample in a study of quantifying T cell responses using KT2 cells. Across the whole study: cDNA was made from DNase-treated RNA using alpha and beta constant primers.

The cDNA 3' end received a ligated oligonucleotide with a UMI. The first PCR ran roughly 4 cycles with an equimolar RC1.1 and RC1.2 beta primer mix. TCRdb independently ran MiXCR on the UMI-ligation and nested PCR reads; one entry per CDR3 protein. Here the sample spans tens of thousands of distinct CDR3 sequences, roughly 12% being singletons. The specimen sequenced was PBMCs spiked with cells of the T cell clone KT2. The receptors come from a human donor.

The J gene is TRBJ2-3, the V gene TRBV12-3 or TRBV12-4; D unclear. Deletions cut 3 bases from V and 3 bases from J, with 19 bases between. This CDR3 region has 17 residues. This CDR3 reads CASSFGDRTVRTDTQYF. As DNA, the CDR3 is TGTGCCAGCAGTTTTGGGGATAGGACCGTCCGGACAGATACGCAGTATTTT.

The chain links TRBV20-1 to TRBJ2-2, with a tentative D call TRBD2 (6 bases). Germline V lookup: CDR1 DFQATT, CDR2 SNEGSKA (reference sequence). Trimming shortened V by 6 bases and J by 7 bases, and 27 bases separated the two germline ends. CDR3 length equals 17 residues. The chain's CDR3 is CSARKDLSGLMDGELFF. Written as DNA, the CDR3 is TGCAGTGCCCGAAAAGACCTTAGCGGTCTAATGGACGGGGAGCTGTTTTTT.

The V and J genes are TRBV4-2 and TRBJ2-2; 8 bases are a match to TRBD1. The CDR3 runs 16 residues. Germline CDR1 is LGHNA and CDR2 is YNFKEQ. V shed 0 bases and J 4 bases; nucleotides not matched to a gene: 4. The CDR3, as DNA: TGTGCCAGCAGCCAAGATTCCAGGGGGCTCACCGGGGAGCTGTTTTTT. As protein: CASSQDSRGLTGELFF.

This clonotype was seen repeatedly, ten times or more. The chain recombines TRBV20-1 with TRBJ1-5, with TRBD1 identical over 8 bases. V lost 0 bases and J lost 7; bases outside the gene matches: 8. Germline V gene sequence: CDR1 DFQATT, CDR2 SNEGSKA (reference sequence). The CDR3 contains 15 residues. The CDR3 here is CSARDSSGTGQPQHF. For the CDR3, the DNA is TGCAGTGCTAGAGATAGTTCAGGGACAGGCCAGCCCCAGCATTTT.

The chain is built from TRBV2 and TRBJ2-7, with D unclear. The germline V and J ends were trimmed by 1 base and 3 bases, with 4 bases remaining between them. This CDR3 has 12 amino acids. Germline values: CDR1 SNHLY, CDR2 FYNNEI. This CDR3 reads CASSEGGYEQYF. Written as DNA, the CDR3 is TGTGCCAGCAGTGAAGGGGGCTACGAGCAGTACTTC.

This clonotype was observed many times. The V and J genes are TRBV5-1 and TRBJ2-7, with D hard to call. This CDR3 contains 16 residues. Per germline, CDR1 SGHRS and CDR2 YFSETQ. Trimming took off 2 bases at V and 5 bases at J, with 20 bases between the two ends. The CDR3 sequence is CASSFGRRPPVDEQYF. Written as DNA, the CDR3 is TGCGCCAGCAGCTTCGGACGGCGTCCACCGGTGGACGAGCAGTACTTC.

This clonotype was picked up many times. The gene calls are TRBV7-2 and TRBJ2-5, with 10 bases that match TRBD2. From germline, CDR1 is SGHTA and CDR2 FQGNSA. Trimming at V came to 6 bases and at J to 5 bases, leaving 6 bases not matched to a gene. CDR3 length: 14 amino acids. This chain's CDR3 is CASRSGRAAETQYF. In nucleotides, the CDR3 is TGTGCCAGCAGAAGCGGGAGGGCCGCCGAGACCCAGTACTTC.

This clonotype was observed at least ten times. The genes are TRBV6-5 and TRBJ2-1, with 7 bases fitting TRBD2. The trim removed 7 bases at V and 10 bases at J, leaving 10 bases unmatched. The CDR3 loop spans 13 amino acids. CDR1 is MNHEY, CDR2 SVGAGI, per germline. The CDR3: CASTLSRGGEQFF. CDR3 coding DNA: TGTGCCAGCACGCTATCACGGGGAGGGGAGCAGTTCTTC.

V gene TRBV11-2 combines with J gene TRBJ1-2; D call uncertain. The germline CDR1 and CDR2 sequences are SGHAT and FQNNGV. This CDR3 spans 13 amino acids. Deletions cut 5 bases from V and 2 bases from J, with 9 bases between. This chain's CDR3 is CASSVGINYGYTF. The CDR3 DNA sequence: TGTGCCAGCAGCGTGGGGATAAACTATGGCTACACCTTC.

This clonotype has a handful of counts. The chain has TRBV11-2 and TRBJ2-1, with D perhaps matching TRBD1 (5 bases). V was trimmed by 6 bases and J by 6 bases, leaving 15 bases between them. The CDR3 runs 14 residues. Germline CDR1 reads SGHAT; CDR2 reads FQNNGV. CDR3 residues: CASRGRASSNEQFF. The CDR3 DNA follows: TGTGCCAGCAGAGGCAGGGCATCATCCAATGAGCAGTTCTTC. The entire variable domain, with the rest obtained from reference TRBV11-2 and TRBJ2-1, is as follows: EAGVAQSPRYKIIEKRQSVAFWCNPISGHATLYWYQQILGQGPKLLIQFQNNGVVDDSQLPKDRFSAERLKGVDSTLKIQPAKLEDSAVYLCASRGRASSNEQFFGPGTRLTVL.